This is a list of T cell receptor beta chains from one sample in a study of Ad26.COV2.S vaccination and SARS-CoV-2 variants. Sequenced by immunoSEQ multiplex PCR; TCRdb stores in-frame clones only, minus some. The table lists 300,000 to 350,000 clones, around 81% of them singletons. This specimen consisted of peripheral blood, obtained in a trial of Ad26.COV2.S vaccine versus placebo. All receptors derive from a person aged 18 to 65 who received the Ad26.COV2.S COVID-19 vaccine or a placebo. Both conserved end residues are part of each CDR3. A D gene is named only where the DNA matches it firmly. Size is omitted from some rows. Given values are once, few, many or a class for expanded clones.

size: .; D: TRBD1; J: TRBJ2-5; V: TRBV5-1; CDR3: CASRSLFGTGSETQYF; DNA: TGCGCCAGCAGGTCGTTGTTTGGGACAGGGAGCGAGACCCAGTACTTC
size: .; D: TRBD2; J: TRBJ2-5; V: TRBV7-9; CDR3: CASSGTRMETQYF; DNA: TGTGCCAGCAGCGGGACTAGGATGGAGACCCAGTACTTC
size: .; D: .; J: TRBJ2-1; V: TRBV4-1; CDR3: CASSQEGDRYNYNEQFF; DNA: TGCGCCAGCAGCCAAGAGGGCGACAGGTATAACTACAATGAGCAGTTCTTC
size: .; D: .; J: TRBJ2-5; V: TRBV18; CDR3: CASSPGSGPTQTQYF; DNA: TGTGCCAGCTCACCAGGGTCTGGTCCTACTCAGACCCAGTACTTC
size: many; D: .; J: TRBJ1-6; V: TRBV5-1; CDR3: CASSSRDGYNSPLHF; DNA: TGCGCCAGCAGCTCCCGGGACGGGTATAATTCACCCCTCCACTTT
size: once; D: .; J: TRBJ2-2; V: TRBV5-1; CDR3: CASSLAGSTGELFF; DNA: TGCGCCAGCAGCTTGGCAGGGAGCACCGGGGAGCTGTTTTTT
size: .; D: TRBD1; J: TRBJ1-2; V: TRBV19; CDR3: CASSSPGTGGHYGYTF; DNA: TGTGCCAGTAGTTCCCCCGGGACAGGGGGCCACTATGGCTACACCTTC
size: .; D: .; J: TRBJ2-3; V: TRBV7-3; CDR3: CASRRRRILSTDTQYF; DNA: TGTGCCAGCAGACGGAGGAGGATCTTAAGCACAGATACGCAGTATTTT
size: .; D: .; J: TRBJ2-2; V: TRBV19; CDR3: CASSITSSLNTGELFF; DNA: TGTGCCAGTAGTATTACGTCAAGCTTAAACACCGGGGAGCTGTTTTTT
size: .; D: .; J: TRBJ2-5; V: TRBV5-4; CDR3: CASSPGAGANKETQYF; DNA: TGTGCCAGCAGCCCAGGGGCAGGGGCGAATAAAGAGACCCAGTACTTC
size: .; D: .; J: TRBJ1-5; V: TRBV2; CDR3: CASSVGRAGQPQHF; DNA: TGTGCCAGCAGTGTCGGCAGGGCTGGTCAGCCCCAGCATTTT
size: .; D: .; J: TRBJ2-3; V: TRBV6-5; CDR3: CASSYSLGAGDTQYF; DNA: TGTGCCAGCAGTTACTCGTTGGGGGCCGGGGATACGCAGTATTTT
size: few; D: .; J: TRBJ1-2; V: TRBV5-1; CDR3: CASSLSTGLNYGYTF; DNA: TGCGCCAGCAGCTTGTCGACAGGTTTGAACTATGGCTACACCTTC
size: .; D: TRBD1; J: TRBJ1-2; V: TRBV2; CDR3: CASTAGTGIYGYTF; DNA: TGTGCCAGCACTGCCGGGACAGGGATCTATGGCTACACCTTC
size: .; D: TRBD1; J: TRBJ1-5; V: TRBV3-1/TRBV3-2; CDR3: CASSQDGTGGPQPQHF; DNA: TGTGCCAGCAGCCAAGATGGGACAGGGGGACCTCAGCCCCAGCATTTT
size: .; D: .; J: TRBJ1-2; V: TRBV5-4; CDR3: CASSQTTKAGYTF; DNA: TGTGCCAGCAGCCAGACCACCAAAGCTGGCTACACCTTC
size: .; D: .; J: TRBJ1-5; V: TRBV19; CDR3: CASSNLTGVRGQPQHF; DNA: TGTGCCAGTAGCAACCTCACGGGGGTCCGGGGGCAGCCCCAGCATTTT
size: .; D: .; J: TRBJ1-6; V: TRBV5-6; CDR3: CASSIARSPLHF; DNA: TGTGCCAGCTCCATAGCGAGATCACCCCTCCACTTT
size: .; D: .; J: TRBJ1-2; V: TRBV6-1; CDR3: CASSESDRRQSNYGYTF; DNA: TGTGCCAGCAGTGAGTCAGACAGGCGCCAGTCTAACTATGGCTACACCTTC
size: .; D: .; J: TRBJ2-7; V: TRBV9; CDR3: CASSVASEAYEQYF; DNA: TGTGCCAGCAGCGTAGCCTCCGAAGCCTACGAGCAGTACTTC
size: .; D: TRBD1; J: TRBJ1-1; V: TRBV18; CDR3: CASSPGTGYFNTEAFF; DNA: TGTGCCAGCTCACCCGGGACAGGGTATTTTAACACTGAAGCTTTCTTT
size: .; D: .; J: TRBJ1-3; V: TRBV5-4; CDR3: CASSLGGGVSGNTIYF; DNA: TGTGCCAGCAGCTTGGGTGGAGGGGTCTCTGGAAACACCATATATTTT
size: once; D: TRBD2; J: TRBJ2-2; V: TRBV7-6; CDR3: CASSFVAGGPGGELFF; DNA: TGTGCCAGCAGCTTTGTCGCGGGGGGGCCTGGCGGGGAGCTGTTTTTT
size: .; D: .; J: TRBJ1-5; V: TRBV6-6; CDR3: CASSYSTQSQHF; DNA: TGTGCCAGCAGTTACTCGACTCAGAGCCAGCATTTT
size: .; D: .; J: TRBJ1-2; V: TRBV5-1; CDR3: CASSPQGQDYGYTF; DNA: TGCGCCAGCAGCCCACAGGGACAAGACTATGGCTACACCTTC
size: .; D: TRBD1; J: TRBJ2-3; V: TRBV9; CDR3: CASSVATGADTQYF; DNA: TGTGCCAGCAGCGTAGCGACAGGGGCAGATACGCAGTATTTT
size: .; D: TRBD1; J: TRBJ1-1; V: TRBV5-1; CDR3: CASSLGGQGAEAFF; DNA: TGCGCCAGCAGCTTGGGGGGACAGGGGGCTGAAGCTTTCTTT
size: .; D: TRBD1; J: TRBJ2-1; V: TRBV7-8; CDR3: CASSPGTGGLEQFF; DNA: TGTGCCAGCAGCCCAGGGACAGGGGGGCTTGAGCAGTTCTTC
size: few; D: .; J: TRBJ2-3; V: TRBV6-5; CDR3: CASSFGWGEQYF; DNA: TGTGCCAGCAGTTTCGGTTGGGGAGAGCAGTATTTT
size: .; D: TRBD1; J: TRBJ2-2; V: TRBV19; CDR3: CASSPRTGQRTGELFF; DNA: TGTGCCAGTAGTCCCCGGACAGGGCAAAGAACCGGGGAGCTGTTTTTT
size: .; D: .; J: TRBJ2-7; V: TRBV18; CDR3: CASSPPGSYEQYF; DNA: TGTGCCAGCTCACCCCCAGGAAGCTACGAGCAGTACTTC
size: .; D: .; J: TRBJ2-1; V: TRBV11-3; CDR3: CASSLRPGLEQFF; DNA: TGTGCCAGCAGCTTACGTCCTGGGCTTGAGCAGTTCTTC
size: .; D: TRBD1; J: TRBJ2-7; V: TRBV7-2; CDR3: CASSPYRTGSDEQYF; DNA: TGTGCCAGCAGCCCTTATCGGACAGGGTCGGACGAGCAGTACTTC
size: .; D: .; J: TRBJ2-2; V: TRBV4-2; CDR3: CASSRDMNTGELFF; DNA: TGTGCCAGCAGCCGAGATATGAACACCGGGGAGCTGTTTTTT
size: .; D: .; J: TRBJ2-1; V: TRBV3-1/TRBV3-2; CDR3: CASSRGSYNEQFF; DNA: TGTGCCAGCAGCCGGGGCTCCTACAATGAGCAGTTCTTC
size: few; D: .; J: TRBJ2-2; V: TRBV7-9; CDR3: CASSLAGNPTGELFF; DNA: TGTGCCAGCAGCTTAGCTGGGAATCCCACCGGGGAGCTGTTTTTT
size: .; D: .; J: TRBJ2-4; V: TRBV24-1; CDR3: CATSSREFKNIQYF; DNA: TGTGCCACCAGTTCACGCGAGTTCAAAAACATTCAGTACTTC
size: .; D: TRBD1; J: TRBJ1-4; V: TRBV5-1; CDR3: CASSFTDRVNEKLFF; DNA: TGCGCCAGCAGCTTTACGGACAGGGTTAATGAAAAACTGTTTTTT
size: .; D: TRBD1; J: TRBJ1-1; V: TRBV7-3; CDR3: CASSFTGGENTEAFF; DNA: TGTGCCAGCAGCTTCACAGGGGGAGAGAACACTGAAGCTTTCTTT
size: .; D: TRBD1; J: TRBJ1-1; V: TRBV6-5; CDR3: CASSQGYRAFF; DNA: TGTGCCAGCTCACAGGGGTATCGTGCTTTCTTT
size: .; D: TRBD1; J: TRBJ1-2; V: TRBV6-6; CDR3: CASSPHGTVGPAGYTF; DNA: TGTGCCAGCAGTCCCCACGGGACAGTTGGCCCGGCTGGCTACACCTTC
size: .; D: .; J: TRBJ2-3; V: TRBV9; CDR3: CASSVGGQGHADTQYF; DNA: TGTGCCAGCAGCGTAGGGGGGCAGGGGCACGCAGATACGCAGTATTTT
size: .; D: .; J: TRBJ2-1; V: TRBV4-1; CDR3: CASSQGPQYNEQFF; DNA: TGCGCCAGCAGCCAGGGGCCCCAATACAATGAGCAGTTCTTC
size: .; D: .; J: TRBJ2-2; V: TRBV4-1; CDR3: CASSQGPGGATGELFF; DNA: TGCGCCAGCAGCCAAGGGCCCGGTGGGGCCACCGGGGAGCTGTTTTTT
size: .; D: .; J: TRBJ1-6; V: TRBV3-1/TRBV3-2; CDR3: CASRGLNSPLHF; DNA: TGTGCCAGCAGGGGTCTTAATTCACCCCTCCACTTT
size: .; D: TRBD1; J: TRBJ2-7; V: TRBV6-6; CDR3: CASTSSDRGYEQYF; DNA: TGTGCCAGCACTTCCTCGGACAGGGGCTACGAGCAGTACTTC
size: .; D: .; J: TRBJ2-2; V: TRBV9; CDR3: CASSVDGREVGELFF; DNA: TGTGCCAGCAGCGTAGATGGCAGGGAAGTCGGGGAGCTGTTTTTT
size: .; D: TRBD1; J: TRBJ2-2; V: TRBV11-2; CDR3: CASSLDRDRGNTGELFF; DNA: TGTGCCAGCAGTCTAGACCGGGACAGGGGGAACACCGGGGAGCTGTTTTTT